Below, 15 T cell receptor beta chains from the same sample are listed, as sequenced in a study of blood T cell repertoires in COVID-19. Sequenced by immunoSEQ multiplex PCR; TCRdb stores in-frame clones only, minus some. This table has some 170,000 clones, 80% appearing once. Specimen: PBMCs or T cells enriched from blood (not recorded which). These TCRs come from a man aged 35 to 55 who had recovered from COVID-19.

The genes are TRBV19 and TRBJ2-7; 11 bases line up with TRBD2. Trimming took 3 bases from V and 3 from J; bases not matched to a gene: 7. The CDR3 spans 16 residues. CDR1 is LNHDA and CDR2 is SQIVND in the germline V gene (reference sequence). Here the CDR3 DNA reads TGTGCCAGTAGTATTTCGACTAGCGGGGTGTACTACGAGCAGTACTTC. Protein product: CASSISTSGVYYEQYF. Full variable domain (rest looked up from reference TRBV19 and TRBJ2-7): DGGITQSPKYLFRKEGQNVTLSCEQNLNHDAMYWYRQDPGQGLRLIYYSQIVNDFQKGDIAEGYSVSREKKESFPLTVTSAQKNPTAFYLCASSISTSGVYYEQYFGPGTRLTVT.

With respect to this clone: Other DNA sequences of this sample code for an identical CDR3. The genes are TRBV7-3 and TRBJ2-1; TRBD1 is a possible D gene (6 bases). Trimming pared 3 bases from V and 4 bases from J, leaving 7 bases between. Looked up from germline, CDR1 is SGHTA and CDR2 is FQGTGA. This CDR3 region has 13 residues. In DNA form, the CDR3 reads TGTGCCAGCAGCTTGGACAGATACAATGAGCAGTTCTTC. Translated: CASSLDRYNEQFF.

The chain couples TRBV18 to TRBJ2-3; TRBD2 matches 8 bases. The CDR3 is 14 amino acids. Trimming took 5 bases from V and 5 from J; bases not matched to a gene: 6. Germline V CDR1 and CDR2: KGHSH, LQKENI. DNA for the CDR3: TGTGCCAGCTCATCAGGAACTAGCGGAGATACGCAGTATTTT. It translates to CASSSGTSGDTQYF.

V usage is TRBV12-3 or TRBV12-4 and J usage is TRBJ1-6, with TRBD1 as a possible D gene (5 bases). The CDR3 totals 13 residues. V was cut by 6 bases and J by 4 bases, with 7 bases left in between. The chain's CDR3 is CASRRQYNSPLHF. DNA for the CDR3: TGTGCCAGCAGACGACAGTATAATTCACCCCTCCACTTT.

The rearrangement links TRBV18 to TRBJ2-3; 7 bases are shared with TRBD1. V shed 4 bases, J shed 2 bases, and the junction held 12 bases outside the gene matches. This CDR3 has 17 residues. Germline CDR1 reads KGHSH; CDR2 reads LQKENI. The CDR3 reads CASSLPGQLVSTDTQYF. DNA for the CDR3: TGTGCCAGCTCACTACCGGGACAGCTAGTCTCCACAGATACGCAGTATTTT.

The chain employs TRBV7-2 and TRBJ1-1, with D perhaps matching TRBD1 (6 bases). V lost 5 bases to trimming and J lost 0 bases, with 10 bases between them. The CDR3 is made up of 14 amino acids. CDR1 and CDR2 from the germline V gene are SGHTA and FQGNSA. CDR3 loop: CASSPGQMNTEAFF. The CDR3 DNA sequence: TGTGCCAGCAGCCCAGGACAGATGAACACTGAAGCTTTCTTT.

This chain connects TRBV9 to TRBJ2-3; D perhaps matches TRBD1 (7 bases). Trimming cost V 2 bases and J 6 bases, with 16 bases left between them. The CDR3 length is 15 residues. The germline V gene encodes CDR1 SGDLS and CDR2 YYNGEE. CDR3 in amino acids: CASSVAGQMGDTQYF. CDR3 nucleotide sequence: TGTGCCAGCAGCGTGGCGGGACAGATGGGCGATACGCAGTATTTT.

This clone was seen only a few times. The chain has TRBV19 and TRBJ2-3; 7 positions agree with TRBD1. Trimming at V came to 3 bases and at J to 3 bases, leaving 9 bases not matched to a gene. The length of the CDR3 is 16 residues. The V gene's germline CDR1 is LNHDA and CDR2 SQIVND (reference sequence). CDR3 amino acids: CASSIKTGPPTDTQYF. CDR3 DNA: TGTGCCAGTAGTATTAAGACAGGGCCGCCTACAGATACGCAGTATTTT. The variable domain in full, with the rest retrieved from reference TRBV19 and TRBJ2-3, is DGGITQSPKYLFRKEGQNVTLSCEQNLNHDAMYWYRQDPGQGLRLIYYSQIVNDFQKGDIAEGYSVSREKKESFPLTVTSAQKNPTAFYLCASSIKTGPPTDTQYFGPGTRLTVL.

Of note for this clone: Its ends do not fully match the called genes, so a read error is possible. V gene TRBV2 combines with J gene TRBJ1-4; the match to TRBD1 covers 9 bases. The CDR3 extends over 13 amino acids. Germline V lookup: CDR1 SNHLY, CDR2 FYNNEI. The CDR3 DNA reads as TGTGCCAGCAGGATTACCTCCCGGACAGGGGCAATCTTT. This sequence encodes CASRITSRTGAIF.

The V call is TRBV7-8, the J call TRBJ1-1; D is perhaps TRBD1 (6 bases). The V gene lost 4 bases and the J gene lost 2 bases, with 20 bases spanning the gap. This CDR3 contains 17 residues. Germline CDR1 is SGHVS and CDR2 is FQNEAQ. The CDR3 is CASSSTGINFANTEAFF. CDR3 nucleotides: TGTGCCAGCAGCTCAACAGGGATTAATTTCGCCAACACTGAAGCTTTCTTT.

The chain joins TRBV27 to TRBJ1-2; D not certain. Between the trimmed V and J ends, which lost 4 bases and 4 bases, there was a span of 7 bases. The CDR3 is made up of 12 amino acids. Germline V lookup: CDR1 MNHEY, CDR2 SMNVEV (reference sequence). The CDR3 sequence is CASSSNFYGYTF. Written as DNA, the CDR3 is TGTGCCAGCAGTTCTAACTTCTATGGCTACACCTTC.

The chain joins TRBV20-1 to TRBJ2-7, with 8 bases aligning to TRBD2. V lost 1 base, J lost 7 bases, and 0 bases stayed unmatched. The CDR3 loop spans 11 amino acids. Per the germline V gene, CDR1 is DFQATT and CDR2 is SNEGSKA (reference sequence). The CDR3, as DNA: TGCAGTGCTAGAGTAGCGGGGGAGCAGTACGTC. Translated: CSARVAGEQYV.

The gene calls are TRBV18 and TRBJ2-7; 8 nucleotides agree with TRBD2. This CDR3 region has 12 residues. The ends lost 8 bases at V and 6 bases at J; junction bases unmatched: 6. CDR1 and CDR2 (germline): KGHSH, LQKENI. The CDR3 region is CASGGLVREQYF. CDR3 bases: TGTGCCAGCGGGGGACTAGTGCGCGAGCAGTACTTC. Full variable domain (rest looked up from reference TRBV18 and TRBJ2-7): NAGVMQNPRHLVRRRGQEARLRCSPMKGHSHVYWYRQLPEEGLKFMVYLQKENIIDESGMPKERFSAEFPKEGPSILRIQQVVRGDSAAYFCASGGLVREQYFGPGTRLTVT.

The chain has TRBV19 and TRBJ2-2; TRBD1 matches 10 bases. The CDR3 is 14 amino acids. J was trimmed by 2 bases and V by 9 bases; bases with no gene match: 3. Germline-derived CDR1 and CDR2 are LNHDA and SQIVND (reference sequence). The CDR3 sequence: CASRDRGNTGELFF. CDR3 in DNA: TGTGCCAGCCGGGACAGGGGTAACACCGGGGAGCTGTTTTTT.

This sequence joins TRBV6-5 and TRBJ2-3, with D perhaps TRBD2 (7 bases). V was clipped by 4 bases and J by 3 bases, with 11 bases between them. The CDR3 length is 14 residues. Germline CDR1 MNHEY, CDR2 SVGAGI. CDR3 sequence: CASSLGGGTDTQYF. In DNA form, the CDR3 reads TGTGCCAGCAGTTTGGGAGGGGGAACAGATACGCAGTATTTT.